These 20 T cell receptor beta chains came from one sample sequenced in a study of blood T cell repertoires in COVID-19. Generated by immunoSEQ multiplex PCR, the TCRdb table keeps only in-frame clones and is missing some. The profile covers some 400,000 clones, with around 87% appearing a single time and about 6.8% taken by the ten largest. Sequenced input: peripheral blood. Receptors originate from a young man with active or convalescent COVID-19.

The genes are TRBV29-1 and TRBJ1-1; a possible D gene is TRBD1 (5 bases). Germline-derived CDR1 and CDR2 are SQVTM and ANQGSEA. The germline V and J ends were trimmed by 4 bases and 3 bases, with 12 bases remaining between them. This CDR3 is built from 13 residues. For the CDR3, the DNA is TGCAGCGTTGTAGGGGATTCATACACTGAAGCTTTCTTT. Translation gives CSVVGDSYTEAFF.

This chain uses TRBV5-4 with TRBJ1-1; 7 nucleotides agree with TRBD1. V shed 2 bases, J shed 3 bases, and the junction held 4 bases outside the gene matches. This CDR3 is 14 amino acids long. In germline, CDR1 is SGHNT, CDR2 YYREEE (reference sequence). CDR3 amino acids: CASSFQGEDTEAFF. For the CDR3, the DNA is TGTGCCAGCAGCTTTCAGGGGGAAGACACTGAAGCTTTCTTT.

The genes are TRBV6-5 and TRBJ2-7, with 11 bases that match TRBD1. The CDR3 is 14 residues long. Germline CDR1 MNHEY, CDR2 SVGAGI. V shed 7 bases, J shed 1 base, and the junction held 3 bases outside the gene matches. The CDR3 DNA follows: TGTGCCAGCAAAGGACAGGGGGCTTCCTACGAGCAGTACTTC. Amino acids: CASKGQGASYEQYF.

The chain combines TRBV19 with TRBJ1-4; 8 positions match TRBD1. Germline CDR1 LNHDA, CDR2 SQIVND (reference sequence). V lost 3 bases, J lost 7 bases, and 4 bases stayed unmatched. The CDR3 has 14 residues. The CDR3: CASSMMGTGEKLFF. The CDR3 DNA sequence: TGTGCCAGTAGTATGATGGGGACAGGTGAAAAACTGTTTTTT. The full variable domain, completed using reference TRBV19 and TRBJ1-4, is DGGITQSPKYLFRKEGQNVTLSCEQNLNHDAMYWYRQDPGQGLRLIYYSQIVNDFQKGDIAEGYSVSREKKESFPLTVTSAQKNPTAFYLCASSMMGTGEKLFFGSGTQLSVL.

The gene calls are TRBV7-3 and TRBJ2-7; 9 bases map to TRBD1. This CDR3 has 14 residues. V trimming: 4 bases; J trimming: 3 bases; junction bases outside the gene matches: 4. The germline gives CDR1 SGHTA, CDR2 FQGTGA. CDR3 protein: CASSSTGGGYEQYF. The CDR3 region has the DNA TGTGCCAGCAGCTCGACAGGGGGAGGCTACGAGCAGTACTTC.

This clone was found once. In the same sample, other DNA sequences code for this CDR3. The J gene is TRBJ1-1, the V gene TRBV20-1; D gene uncertain. Trimming removed 5 bases from V and 1 base from J, with 5 bases in between. From germline, CDR1 is DFQATT and CDR2 SNEGSKA (reference sequence). This CDR3 has 11 amino acids. CDR3 in amino acids: CSARENTEAFF. For the CDR3, the DNA is TGCAGTGCTCGCGAGAACACTGAAGCTTTCTTT.

The chain combines TRBV27 with TRBJ2-6; TRBD1 matches 9 bases. CDR3 length equals 16 residues. Trimming removed 10 bases from V and 0 bases from J; junction bases left unmatched: 7. Germline loops: CDR1 MNHEY, CDR2 SMNVEV (reference sequence). The CDR3 loop is CATMTGGGSGANVLTF. In DNA form, the CDR3 reads TGTGCCACCATGACAGGGGGAGGCTCTGGGGCCAACGTCCTGACTTTC.

The V call is TRBV2, the J call TRBJ1-2; D is unclear. Deletions cut 8 bases from V and 5 bases from J, with 15 bases between. CDR3 length equals 13 residues. Germline V gene sequence: CDR1 SNHLY, CDR2 FYNNEI. CDR3 residues: CASSANREYGYTF. In DNA, the CDR3 is TGTGCCAGCTCCGCAAACAGAGAATATGGCTACACCTTC.

The rearrangement uses TRBV4-1 and TRBJ2-1, with no clear D. The CDR3 totals 13 residues. The ends were cut back, 4 bases at V and 5 bases at J, with 9 bases in the middle. Germline-derived CDR1 and CDR2 are MGHRA and YSYEKL. The CDR3 bases are TGCGCCAGCAGCCGGATGGGCGACAATGAGCAGTTCTTC. It yields the protein CASSRMGDNEQFF.

The chain combines TRBV18 with TRBJ1-1; possibly TRBD1 for D (6 bases). Trimming shortened V by 6 bases and J by 4 bases, and 12 bases separated the two germline ends. Per germline, CDR1 KGHSH and CDR2 LQKENI. CDR3 length: 13 amino acids. In DNA form, the CDR3 reads TGTGCCAGCTCTTGGGGGCAGGCCACTGAAGCTTTCTTT. This sequence encodes CASSWGQATEAFF.

The V gene is TRBV10-3, the J gene TRBJ2-7; D is undetermined. Germline CDR1 reads ENHRY; CDR2 reads SYGVKD. The CDR3 contains 12 residues. The V gene lost 3 bases and the J gene lost 3 bases, with 6 bases spanning the gap. The CDR3 is CAISDTNYEQYF. The CDR3 region has the DNA TGTGCCATCAGTGACACAAACTACGAGCAGTACTTC.

In this sample, this clone turned up many times. V gene TRBV7-9 combines with J gene TRBJ1-6, with D possibly matching TRBD1 (5 bases). Per the germline V gene, CDR1 is SEHNR and CDR2 is FQNEAQ (reference sequence). This CDR3 has 14 residues. V was trimmed by 7 bases and J by 7 bases, leaving 14 bases between them. The CDR3 loop reads CASTVDTSNSPLHF. The CDR3 coding sequence is TGTGCCAGCACCGTGGACACAAGCAATTCACCCCTCCACTTT.

This clone occurred once. V gene TRBV11-2 combines with J gene TRBJ2-1, with D maybe TRBD2 (6 bases). This CDR3 region has 13 residues. Germline V gene data show CDR1 as SGHAT and CDR2 as FQNNGV. Trimming took off 3 bases at V and 12 bases at J, with 15 bases between the two ends. CDR3: CASSFGGNWRQFF. The CDR3 DNA reads TGTGCCAGCAGCTTCGGGGGAAATTGGCGGCAGTTCTTC.

This chain links TRBV4-3 with TRBJ2-5; TRBD2 matches at 12 bases. This CDR3 is 17 amino acids long. The trim removed 0 bases at V and 0 bases at J, leaving 2 bases unmatched. Germline V lookup: CDR1 LGHNA, CDR2 YSLEER. Here the CDR3 DNA reads TGCGCCAGCAGCCAAGAGACTAGCGGGGGCCACCAAGAGACCCAGTACTTC. Protein sequence: CASSQETSGGHQETQYF.

On this clone itself: Other DNA sequences within the sample encode an identical CDR3. CDR3 loop: CASSVGGLAGYNEQFF. CDR3 in DNA: TGTGCCAGCAGCGTAGGAGGCCTAGCGGGATACAATGAGCAGTTCTTC. This chain joins TRBV9 and TRBJ2-1; 9 bases agree with TRBD2. This CDR3 comprises 16 residues. Germline CDR1 is SGDLS and CDR2 is YYNGEE. V lost 0 bases to trimming and J lost 4 bases; unmatched junction nucleotides: 5.

This clone was found a few times. The chain couples TRBV28 to TRBJ1-5; 7 bases fit TRBD1. J was trimmed by 5 bases and V by 7 bases; bases with no gene match: 11. Germline CDR1 is MDHEN and CDR2 is SYDVKM. This CDR3 has 15 residues. The CDR3 region has the DNA TGTGCCAGCATCTTAAACAGGGGTGGATATCAGCCCCAGCATTTT. Its protein is CASILNRGGYQPQHF. The entire variable domain, with the rest obtained from reference TRBV28 and TRBJ1-5, is as follows: DVKVTQSSRYLVKRTGEKVFLECVQDMDHENMFWYRQDPGLGLRLIYFSYDVKMKEKGDIPEGYSVSREKKERFSLILESASTNQTSMYLCASILNRGGYQPQHFGDGTRLSIL.

This clone was recorded only once. V and J are TRBV2 and TRBJ1-4, with D unresolved. CDR3 size: 16 residues. V was trimmed by 7 bases and J by 2 bases, leaving 17 bases between them. From germline, CDR1 is SNHLY and CDR2 FYNNEI. CDR3 residues: CASTALEGFTNEKLFF. In nucleotides, the CDR3 is TGTGCCAGCACGGCCCTAGAAGGATTTACTAATGAAAAACTGTTTTTT.

This chain links TRBV6-5 with TRBJ2-3, with D unclear. Trimming stripped 2 bases from V and 3 bases from J, with 6 bases between. The CDR3 extends over 13 amino acids. Germline values: CDR1 MNHEY, CDR2 SVGAGI. Here the CDR3 DNA reads TGTGCCAGCAGTTACAAGAGTACAGATACGCAGTATTTT. Amino acids: CASSYKSTDTQYF.

This chain uses TRBV7-6 with TRBJ1-1, with 8 positions matching TRBD1. The length of the CDR3 is 17 residues. Germline V gives CDR1 SGHVS, CDR2 FNYEAQ. Trimming cost V 3 bases and J 1 base; bases outside gene matches: 10. The CDR3 bases are TGTGCCAGCAGCTTGACAGGGGCGGATTTCGCGAACACTGAAGCTTTCTTT. It yields the protein CASSLTGADFANTEAFF.

The V gene is TRBV15, the J gene TRBJ2-7, with 14 bases that match TRBD2. Looked up from germline, CDR1 is LNHNV and CDR2 is YYDKDF (reference sequence). The CDR3 sequence is 16 residues long. V trimming: 1 base; J trimming: 4 bases; junction bases outside the gene matches: 3. The CDR3 spells CATSRGGLAGEYEQYF. Here the CDR3 DNA reads TGTGCCACCAGCAGAGGGGGACTAGCGGGAGAGTACGAGCAGTACTTC.